One sample yielded the 4 T cell receptor beta chains listed below, sequenced in a study of T cells after posttransplantation cyclophosphamide. Only in-frame clones appear in the TCRdb table, and some are missing; sequencing was by immunoSEQ multiplex PCR. The sample consists of roughly 17,000 clones, around 85% of them appearing once. Sampled 1 year posttransplant, controls received myeloablative marrow transplants, methotrexate and a calcineurin inhibitor. Sample: PBMCs, taken after allogeneic stem cell transplant with calcineurin inhibitor and methotrexate. These receptors originate from a female patient aged 18-30 years who received an allogeneic stem cell transplant from an unrelated donor, was CMV-positive, and had acute and chronic GVHD. The graft donor may have given rise to some T cells.

The genes are TRBV18 and TRBJ2-7, with 9 positions matching TRBD1. Germline CDR1 reads KGHSH; CDR2 reads LQKENI. The CDR3 extends over 15 amino acids. V was clipped by 2 bases and J by 4 bases; unmatched bases: 6. CDR3 sequence (DNA): TGTGCCAGCTCACCAGGACAGGGGTCCGGATACGAGCAGTACTTC. Protein sequence: CASSPGQGSGYEQYF.

This chain joins TRBV6-1 and TRBJ2-7; D is possibly TRBD1 (6 bases). V was trimmed by 4 bases and J by 5 bases, leaving 9 bases between them. The CDR3 runs 12 residues. CDR1 is MNHNS and CDR2 is SASEGT in the germline V gene. The CDR3 sequence: CASSATGHEQYF. The CDR3 nucleotides read TGTGCCAGCAGTGCCACAGGGCACGAGCAGTACTTC.

This chain joins TRBV6-1 and TRBJ1-1; a weak D match, TRBD1 (6 bases). Trimming cost V 4 bases and J 2 bases, with 17 bases left between them. Germline V gene data show CDR1 as MNHNS and CDR2 as SASEGT. The CDR3 spans 16 residues. DNA for the CDR3: TGTGCCAGCAGTGCCTCATCGGGGGGCTCAAACACTGAAGCTTTCTTT. It specifies CASSASSGGSNTEAFF.

Regarding this clone: Other DNA sequences in this specimen translate into the identical CDR3. The chain is built from TRBV2 and TRBJ1-2; a weak D match, TRBD1 (6 bases). CDR1 and CDR2 from the germline V gene are SNHLY and FYNNEI. The V end lost 2 bases, the J end lost 6 bases, and 19 bases lay between the germline ends. The CDR3 spans 16 residues. CDR3 in amino acids: CASSERGGQGRNGYTF. In nucleotides, the CDR3 is TGTGCCAGCAGTGAACGGGGGGGGCAGGGTCGAAATGGCTACACCTTC.